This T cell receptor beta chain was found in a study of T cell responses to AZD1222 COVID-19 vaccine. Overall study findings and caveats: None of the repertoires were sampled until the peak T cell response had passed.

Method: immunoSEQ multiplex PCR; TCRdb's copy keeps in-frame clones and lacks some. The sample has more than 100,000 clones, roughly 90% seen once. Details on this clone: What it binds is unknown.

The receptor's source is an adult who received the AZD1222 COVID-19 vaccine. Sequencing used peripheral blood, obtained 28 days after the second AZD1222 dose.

The CDR3: CASSFTVNTEAFF. The CDR3 bases are TGTGCCAGCAGCTTTACAGTGAACACTGAAGCTTTCTTT. The genes are TRBV5-6 and TRBJ1-1; the D is unclear. Germline lookup yields CDR1 SGHDT and CDR2 YYEEEE. Trimming cost V 2 bases and J 0 bases, with 5 bases left between them. The CDR3 consists of 13 residues.